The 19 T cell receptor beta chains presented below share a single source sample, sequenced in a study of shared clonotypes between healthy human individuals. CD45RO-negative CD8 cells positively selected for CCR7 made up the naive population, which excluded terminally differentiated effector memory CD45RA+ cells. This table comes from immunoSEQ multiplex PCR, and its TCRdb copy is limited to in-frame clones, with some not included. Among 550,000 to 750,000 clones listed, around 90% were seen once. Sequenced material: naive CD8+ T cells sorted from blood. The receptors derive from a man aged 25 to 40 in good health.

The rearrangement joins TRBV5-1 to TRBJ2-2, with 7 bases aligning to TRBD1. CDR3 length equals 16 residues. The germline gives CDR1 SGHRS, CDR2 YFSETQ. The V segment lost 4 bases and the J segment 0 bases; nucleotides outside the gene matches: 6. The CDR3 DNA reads TGCGCCAGCAGCCCACCGGGACAGACGAACACCGGGGAGCTGTTTTTT. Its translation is CASSPPGQTNTGELFF.

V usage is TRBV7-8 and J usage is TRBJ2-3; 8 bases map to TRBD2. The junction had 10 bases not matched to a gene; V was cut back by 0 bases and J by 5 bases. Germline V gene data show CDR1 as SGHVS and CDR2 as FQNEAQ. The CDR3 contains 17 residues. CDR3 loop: CASSLALGLDGVDTQYF. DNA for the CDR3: TGTGCCAGCAGCTTAGCTTTGGGACTAGATGGGGTAGATACGCAGTATTTT.

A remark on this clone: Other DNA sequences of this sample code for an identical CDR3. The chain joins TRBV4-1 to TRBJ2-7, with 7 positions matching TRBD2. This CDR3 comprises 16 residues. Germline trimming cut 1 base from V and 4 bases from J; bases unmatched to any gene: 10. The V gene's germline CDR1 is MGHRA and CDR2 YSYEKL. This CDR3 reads CASSQGSGGRLYEQYF. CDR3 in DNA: TGCGCCAGCAGCCAAGGGTCCGGCGGGAGATTATACGAGCAGTACTTC.

The CDR3 DNA reads as TGTGCCAGCAGTTACTTAGCGGGAGGTACAGATACGCAGTATTTT. Its protein is CASSYLAGGTDTQYF. The gene calls are TRBV6-6 and TRBJ2-3, with 10 positions matching TRBD2. Germline V gene sequence: CDR1 MNHNY, CDR2 SVGAGI (reference sequence). V shed 1 base and J 3 bases; nucleotides not matched to a gene: 1. This CDR3 is built from 15 residues.

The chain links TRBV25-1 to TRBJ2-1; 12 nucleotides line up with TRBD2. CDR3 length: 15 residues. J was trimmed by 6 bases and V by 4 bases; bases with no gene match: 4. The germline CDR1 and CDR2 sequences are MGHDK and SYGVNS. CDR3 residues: CASSGGLAGSNEQFF. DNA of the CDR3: TGTGCCAGCAGTGGCGGACTAGCGGGAAGCAATGAGCAGTTCTTC.

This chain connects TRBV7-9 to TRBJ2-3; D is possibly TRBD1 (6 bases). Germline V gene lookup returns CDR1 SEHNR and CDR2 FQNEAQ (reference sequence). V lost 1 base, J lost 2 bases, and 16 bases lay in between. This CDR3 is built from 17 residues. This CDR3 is CASSLDSGTQNTDTQYF. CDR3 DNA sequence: TGTGCCAGCAGCTTAGATTCCGGGACACAAAACACAGATACGCAGTATTTT.

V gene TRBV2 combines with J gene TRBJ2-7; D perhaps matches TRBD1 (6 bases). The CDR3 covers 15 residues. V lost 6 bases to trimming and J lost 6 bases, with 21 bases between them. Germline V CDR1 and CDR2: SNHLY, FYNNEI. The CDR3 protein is CASREDSRTEGEQYF. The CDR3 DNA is TGTGCCAGCAGGGAGGACAGTCGGACTGAGGGCGAGCAGTACTTC.

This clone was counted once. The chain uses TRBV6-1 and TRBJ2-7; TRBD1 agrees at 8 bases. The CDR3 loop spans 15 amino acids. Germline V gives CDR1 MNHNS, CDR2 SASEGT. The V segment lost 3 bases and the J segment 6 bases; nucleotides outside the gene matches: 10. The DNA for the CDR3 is TGTGCCAGCAGTGAGCCACCCAGGGGGCGCAGCGAGCAGTACTTC. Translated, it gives CASSEPPRGRSEQYF.

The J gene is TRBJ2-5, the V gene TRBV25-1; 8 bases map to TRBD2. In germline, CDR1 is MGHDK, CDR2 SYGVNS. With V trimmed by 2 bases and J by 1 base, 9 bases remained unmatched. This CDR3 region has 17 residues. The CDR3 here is CASSEGPAGAVQETQYF. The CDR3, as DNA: TGTGCCAGCAGTGAAGGGCCAGCGGGAGCCGTCCAAGAGACCCAGTACTTC. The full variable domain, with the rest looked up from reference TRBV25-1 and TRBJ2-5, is EADIYQTPRYLVIGTGKKITLECSQTMGHDKMYWYQQDPGMELHLIHYSYGVNSTEKGDLSSESTVSRIRTEHFPLTLESARPSHTSQYLCASSEGPAGAVQETQYFGPGTRLLVL.

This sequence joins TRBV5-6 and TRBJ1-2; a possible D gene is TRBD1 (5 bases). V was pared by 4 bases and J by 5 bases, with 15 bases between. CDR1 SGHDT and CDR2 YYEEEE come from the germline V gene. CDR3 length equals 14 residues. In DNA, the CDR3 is TGTGCCAGCAGCAGCCGGGACGGATTTTATGGCTACACCTTC. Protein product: CASSSRDGFYGYTF.

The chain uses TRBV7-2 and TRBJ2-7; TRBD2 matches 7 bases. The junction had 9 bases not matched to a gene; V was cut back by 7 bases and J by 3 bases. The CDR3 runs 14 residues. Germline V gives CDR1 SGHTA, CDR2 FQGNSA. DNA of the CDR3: TGTGCCAGCACCGGACGAGCGGGGAACTACGAGCAGTACTTC. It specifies CASTGRAGNYEQYF.

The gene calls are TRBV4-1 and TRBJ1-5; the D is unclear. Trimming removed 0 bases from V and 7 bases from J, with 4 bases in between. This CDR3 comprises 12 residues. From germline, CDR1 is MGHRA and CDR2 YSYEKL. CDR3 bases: TGCGCCAGCAGCCAAGAGAGCCAGCCCCAGCATTTT. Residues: CASSQESQPQHF.

The CDR3 nucleotides are TGTGCCAGTAGTATGACAGGGGGGTACACCGGGGAGCTGTTTTTT. It translates to CASSMTGGYTGELFF. The rearrangement uses TRBV19 and TRBJ2-2, with 9 bases aligning to TRBD1. The CDR3 is 15 residues long. The germline CDR1 and CDR2 sequences are LNHDA and SQIVND (reference sequence). The junction had 2 bases not matched to a gene; V was cut back by 3 bases and J by 3 bases.

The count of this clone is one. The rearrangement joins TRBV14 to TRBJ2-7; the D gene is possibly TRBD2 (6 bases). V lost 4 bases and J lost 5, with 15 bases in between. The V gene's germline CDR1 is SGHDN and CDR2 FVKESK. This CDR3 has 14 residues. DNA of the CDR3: TGTGCCAGCAGCCGGCTAGCGTCGGTGGACGAGCAGTACTTC. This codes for CASSRLASVDEQYF.

The CDR3 protein is CASISGTRNTEAFF. The CDR3 nucleotides are TGTGCCAGCATCTCGGGGACACGGAACACTGAAGCTTTCTTT. The V gene is TRBV27, the J gene TRBJ1-1, with D possibly matching TRBD1 (6 bases). In germline, CDR1 is MNHEY, CDR2 SMNVEV (reference sequence). V was pared by 7 bases and J by 1 base, with 13 bases between. The CDR3 totals 14 residues.

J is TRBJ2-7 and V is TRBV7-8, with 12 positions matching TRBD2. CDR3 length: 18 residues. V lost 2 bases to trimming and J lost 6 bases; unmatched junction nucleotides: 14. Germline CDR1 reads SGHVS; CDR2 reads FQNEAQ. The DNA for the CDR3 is TGTGCCAGCAGCTTACGGGGGGGTGGACTAGCGGGAACATTCGAGCAGTACTTC. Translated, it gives CASSLRGGGLAGTFEQYF.

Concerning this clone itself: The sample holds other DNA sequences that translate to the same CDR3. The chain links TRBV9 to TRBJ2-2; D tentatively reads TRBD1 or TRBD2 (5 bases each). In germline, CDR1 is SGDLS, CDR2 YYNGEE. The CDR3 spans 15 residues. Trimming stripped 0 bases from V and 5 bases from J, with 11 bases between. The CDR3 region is CASSVGGARTGELFF. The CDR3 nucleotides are TGTGCCAGCAGCGTAGGAGGGGCGCGGACCGGGGAGCTGTTTTTT.

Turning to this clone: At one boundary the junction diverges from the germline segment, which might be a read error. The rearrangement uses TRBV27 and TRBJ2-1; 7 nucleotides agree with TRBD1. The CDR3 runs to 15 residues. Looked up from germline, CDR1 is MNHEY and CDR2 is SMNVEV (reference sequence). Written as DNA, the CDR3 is TGTGCCAGCAGTTTATCGACAGGGACCTACAATAAGCAGTTCTTC. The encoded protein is CASSLSTGTYNKQFF.

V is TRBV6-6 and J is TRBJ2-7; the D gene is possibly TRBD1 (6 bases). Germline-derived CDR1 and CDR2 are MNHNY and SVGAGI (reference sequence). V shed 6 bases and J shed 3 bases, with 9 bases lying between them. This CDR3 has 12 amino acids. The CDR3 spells CASSQGFYEQYF. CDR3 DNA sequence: TGTGCCAGCAGCCAGGGGTTCTACGAGCAGTACTTC.